This T cell receptor (beta chain) was sequenced for a study of blood T cell repertoires in COVID-19. In the study overall: The United States, Italy and Spain were the sources of the acute and convalescent COVID-19 samples. PBMCs, B-cell-depleted T cells, or T cells provided the cDNA or gDNA that made up the material.

In the original analysis: Using reference gene primer amplification, nucleated cell counts were estimated. Clones were sequenced by immunoSEQ multiplex PCR, and TCRdb holds only the in-frame ones, with some missing. V and J calls and clone size are given by that table; D and trimming were obtained from the DNA. This sample has about 170,000 clones, with around 67% found just once. The CDR3 spans 15 residues. With V trimmed by 5 bases and J by 3 bases, 6 bases remained unmatched. Germline V gives CDR1 SGHAT, CDR2 FQNNGV. The clonotype comes from a woman older than 75 with acute or convalescent COVID-19. This chain connects TRBV11-2 to TRBJ2-7; TRBD2 aligns across 11 bases. What was sequenced was peripheral blood. Here the CDR3 DNA reads TGTGCCAGCAGCCCAACTAGCGGGAGATACTACGAGCAGTACTTC. It encodes CASSPTSGRYYEQYF. Together with reference TRBV11-2 and TRBJ2-7, the CDR3 gives the full variable domain: EAGVAQSPRYKIIEKRQSVAFWCNPISGHATLYWYQQILGQGPKLLIQFQNNGVVDDSQLPKDRFSAERLKGVDSTLKIQPAKLEDSAVYLCASSPTSGRYYEQYFGPGTRLTVT.